Listed here are 14 T cell receptor beta chains from one sample, sequenced in a study of cytomegalovirus exposure and HLA in healthy donors. The study ran its PCR with 60 Vbeta and 13 Jbeta primers. Some clones are missing from TCRdb's copy, which holds only in-frame ones; the method was immunoSEQ multiplex PCR. Here the sample spans 110,000 to 150,000 clones, roughly 70% being singletons. Source material: PBMCs. The source of these receptors is a man aged 30-40 years in good health and CMV-seronegative.

The chain combines TRBV7-2 with TRBJ2-5, with 8 bases lining up with TRBD2. This CDR3 is built from 15 residues. Germline V CDR1 and CDR2: SGHTA, FQGNSA. V was clipped by 5 bases and J by 2 bases; unmatched bases: 7. In DNA, the CDR3 is TGTGCCAGCAGCACGGCGGGGGGCGGGCAAGAGACCCAGTACTTC. Translation gives CASSTAGGGQETQYF.

Concerning this clone itself: A read error may produce the germline difference seen at one junction end. The gene calls are TRBV2 and TRBJ2-6, with TRBD1 as a possible D gene (7 bases). The CDR3 length is 15 residues. From germline, CDR1 is SNHLY and CDR2 FYNNEI. The CDR3 coding sequence is TGTGCCAGCAGTGGGACAGGCGGCGGGGCCAACGGCCTGACTTTC. Encoded protein: CASSGTGGGANGLTF.

The chain combines TRBV5-4 with TRBJ1-4, with a weak D call TRBD1 (5 bases). CDR1 SGHNT and CDR2 YYREEE come from the germline V gene (reference sequence). This CDR3 contains 14 residues. Trimming shortened V by 1 base and J by 10 bases, and 14 bases separated the two germline ends. Written as DNA, the CDR3 is TGTGCCAGCAGCTTGCGAGGGGAGGAGGTAAAACTGTTTTTT. Its translation: CASSLRGEEVKLFF.

The V call is TRBV6-5, the J call TRBJ1-5, with D possibly TRBD1 on 5 matching bases. Germline V gene lookup returns CDR1 MNHEY and CDR2 SVGAGI. Deletions cut 0 bases from V and 7 bases from J, with 7 bases between. The CDR3 is made up of 13 amino acids. The CDR3 loop is CASSYSRQQPQHF. CDR3 DNA: TGTGCCAGCAGTTACTCGAGACAGCAGCCCCAGCATTTT.

The rearrangement links TRBV7-9 to TRBJ2-1; possibly TRBD2 for D (6 bases). Germline V CDR1 and CDR2: SEHNR, FQNEAQ (reference sequence). V was clipped by 2 bases and J by 5 bases, with 13 bases between them. This CDR3 contains 15 residues. CDR3 sequence (DNA): TGTGCCAGCAGCTTAACGGGTAGCGGAGACAATGAGCAGTTCTTC. This sequence encodes CASSLTGSGDNEQFF.

This clone was seen more than once but under ten times. CDR3 loop: CASSPGDSYSPLHF. The DNA of the CDR3 is TGTGCCAGCAGCCCCGGGGACTCATATTCACCCCTCCACTTT. The V call is TRBV7-6, the J call TRBJ1-6; a possible D gene is TRBD1 (5 bases). The germline V gene encodes CDR1 SGHVS and CDR2 FNYEAQ. The CDR3 totals 14 residues. The V end lost 5 bases, the J end lost 8 bases, and 13 bases lay between the germline ends. Drawing the rest from reference TRBV7-6 and TRBJ1-6, the complete variable domain is GAGVSQSPRYKVTKRGQDVALRCDPISGHVSLYWYRQALGQGPEFLTYFNYEAQQDKSGLPNDRFSAERPEGSISTLTIQRTEQRDSAMYRCASSPGDSYSPLHFGNGTRLTVT.

The chain uses TRBV5-1 and TRBJ2-7; 8 bases line up with TRBD2. Per the germline V gene, CDR1 is SGHRS and CDR2 is YFSETQ. The junction had 4 bases not matched to a gene; V was cut back by 3 bases and J by 2 bases. There are 14 residues in the CDR3. The CDR3 region is CASSYSGGTYEQYF. The CDR3 bases are TGCGCCAGCAGCTACAGCGGGGGTACCTACGAGCAGTACTTC.

This chain connects TRBV6-1 to TRBJ1-1; the D gene is possibly TRBD1 (5 bases). CDR1 is MNHNS and CDR2 is SASEGT in the germline V gene. V lost 3 bases and J lost 8, with 16 bases in between. This CDR3 contains 14 residues. The CDR3 reads CASSDYGGDEEAFF. In DNA, the CDR3 is TGTGCCAGCAGTGACTACGGAGGGGATGAGGAAGCTTTCTTT.

The rearrangement links TRBV5-1 to TRBJ1-4; 8 bases map to TRBD1. The V and J ends lost 5 bases and 5 bases, in that order; junction bases with no gene match: 11. The V gene's germline CDR1 is SGHRS and CDR2 YFSETQ. This CDR3 comprises 16 residues. CDR3 sequence: CASSGAPQGGNEKLFF. The CDR3 DNA reads as TGCGCCAGCAGTGGCGCCCCACAGGGGGGGAATGAAAAACTGTTTTTT.

The rearrangement uses TRBV6-5 and TRBJ2-7, with TRBD2 matching over 7 bases. The CDR3 consists of 12 residues. From germline, CDR1 is MNHEY and CDR2 SVGAGI. J gave up 5 bases and V 5 bases, and 3 bases lay outside the gene matches. The CDR3 spells CASSGGGDEQYF. The CDR3, as DNA: TGTGCCAGCAGTGGGGGGGGAGACGAGCAGTACTTC.

The CDR3 spells CASRTLADSYNEQFF. The CDR3 DNA reads TGTGCCAGCAGGACTCTAGCGGACTCCTACAATGAGCAGTTCTTC. The chain links TRBV28 to TRBJ2-1, with 7 bases that match TRBD2. CDR3 length: 15 amino acids. Trimming took 6 bases from V and 0 from J; bases not matched to a gene: 5. Germline values: CDR1 MDHEN, CDR2 SYDVKM.

This sequence joins TRBV9 and TRBJ2-1; maybe TRBD2 (6 bases). V gave up 4 bases and J gave up 2 bases, with 16 bases separating them. Germline values: CDR1 SGDLS, CDR2 YYNGEE. The CDR3 has 16 amino acids. The CDR3 protein is CASSLQGGTPYNEQFF. For the CDR3, the DNA is TGTGCCAGCAGCCTTCAGGGCGGGACCCCCTACAATGAGCAGTTCTTC.

CDR3: CASSVGGGANEQFF. CDR3 in DNA: TGTGCCAGCAGCGTGGGCGGGGGGGCTAATGAGCAGTTCTTC. The rearrangement joins TRBV9 to TRBJ2-1; 9 nucleotides agree with TRBD2. This CDR3 has 14 residues. Germline CDR1 is SGDLS and CDR2 is YYNGEE. The ends lost 2 bases at V and 7 bases at J; junction bases unmatched: 4.

The chain is built from TRBV7-8 and TRBJ1-4; TRBD1 might be the D (5 bases). Germline values: CDR1 SGHVS, CDR2 FQNEAQ. The CDR3 length is 15 residues. The ends were cut back, 5 bases at V and 8 bases at J, with 18 bases in the middle. This chain's CDR3 is CASSPSQRGREKLFF. CDR3 nucleotides: TGTGCCAGCAGCCCCTCGCAGCGGGGGAGAGAAAAACTGTTTTTT. Complete variable domain (other parts from reference TRBV7-8 and TRBJ1-4): GAGVSQSPRYKVAKRGQDVALRCDPISGHVSLFWYQQALGQGPEFLTYFQNEAQLDKSGLPSDRFFAERPEGSVSTLKIQRTQQEDSAVYLCASSPSQRGREKLFFGSGTQLSVL.